Listed below are T cell receptor beta chains from one sample, sequenced in a study of blood T cells in healthy people across ages. From the 5' RACE reads, TCRdb called clonotypes with MiXCR, one entry per CDR3 protein. The sample yields 700,000 or so distinct CDR3 sequences, 20% to 25% seen once. The sample comprised blood. These receptors were collected from a man between 65 and 85 years old in good health. Both conserved end residues are part of each CDR3. A D gene is named only where the DNA matches it firmly. Expanded clones get a size class; other rows say once, few or many, or leave the size out.

size	J	D	V	DNA	CDR3
many	TRBJ2-3	-	TRBV29-1	TGCAGCGTGGACCCAGCAGAGACAGATACGCAGTATTTT	CSVDPAETDTQYF
-	TRBJ1-1	TRBD1	TRBV18	TGTGCCAGCTCACCGGGGGACAGGGCTGCGGCTTTCTTT	CASSPGDRAAAFF
-	TRBJ2-2	-	TRBV12-3/TRBV12-4	TGTGCCAGCAGTTTATGGGGCCACGGGGAGCTGTTTTTT	CASSLWGHGELFF
-	TRBJ2-3	-	TRBV20-1	TGCAGTGCTAGTTGGATAGGGGGTTTCGCAGATACGCAGTATTTT	CSASWIGGFADTQYF
-	TRBJ2-3	TRBD2	TRBV15	TGTGCCACCAGCATGGAGGTTGGACTAGCGGTAGATACGCAGTATTTT	CATSMEVGLAVDTQYF
few	TRBJ2-1	-	TRBV5-1	TGCGCCAGCGGGACCATGCACAATGAGCAGTTCTTC	CASGTMHNEQFF
-	TRBJ1-2	-	TRBV4-1	TGCGCCAGCAGCCAAGATTTGGGGGCGGGGTATGGCTACACCTTC	CASSQDLGAGYGYTF
-	TRBJ2-2	TRBD1	TRBV12-3/TRBV12-4	TGTGCCAGCAGGCGGGACAGGAAAGACACCGGGGAGCTGTTTTTT	CASRRDRKDTGELFF
once	TRBJ2-3	TRBD2	TRBV6-1	TGTGCCAGCAGTCAGCGGACTAGCGGGGGGGCCAAAGATACGCAGTATTTT	CASSQRTSGGAKDTQYF
-	TRBJ1-5	-	TRBV28	TGTGTCAGCAGTTTAGTCAGGGGCAATCAGCCCCAGCATTTT	CVSSLVRGNQPQHF
-	TRBJ1-2	-	TRBV20-1	TGCAGTGCCGAAGACAGACCTGAGGCTAACTATGGCTACACCTTC	CSAEDRPEANYGYTF
-	TRBJ2-1	TRBD2	TRBV7-2	TGTGCCAGCAGCTTCACCGGGACTAGCTATGAGCAGTTCTTC	CASSFTGTSYEQFF
few	TRBJ1-4	TRBD1	TRBV11-2	TGTGCCAGCAGCCGACAGGGGGTCGGCGCCGTTAATGAAAAACTGTTTTTT	CASSRQGVGAVNEKLFF
few	TRBJ2-5	-	TRBV7-6	TGTGCCAGCAGCTTAGAATGGGGCCCAGAGACCCAGTACTTC	CASSLEWGPETQYF
few	TRBJ2-3	-	TRBV29-1	TGCAGCGTTGAGATAGGGGTTACAGATACGCAGTATTTT	CSVEIGVTDTQYF
few	TRBJ1-5	TRBD1	TRBV20-1	TGCAGTGCTAGGGGACAGGTGGGGTTCGGTCAGCCCCAGCATTTT	CSARGQVGFGQPQHF
few	TRBJ2-3	TRBD2	TRBV9	TGTGCCAGCAGCGTAGAAGGCGGGGGGGTCACAGATACGCAGTATTTT	CASSVEGGGVTDTQYF
once	TRBJ2-2	TRBD1	TRBV4-3	TGCGCCAGCAGCCAGACAGGGGTATTAGGCGGGGAGCTGTTTTTT	CASSQTGVLGGELFF
-	TRBJ2-3	TRBD2	TRBV12-3/TRBV12-4	TGTGCCAGCAGCACTAGCGGGAGGGATAGCACAGATACGCAGTATTTT	CASSTSGRDSTDTQYF
-	TRBJ1-2	-	TRBV7-2	TGTGCCAGCAGCTTAAGATACCGGGACACCCACATTAACTATGGCTACACCTTC	CASSLRYRDTHINYGYTF
-	TRBJ1-2	TRBD1	TRBV10-3	TGTGCCATCAGTGAGGGGGCAGGGGGTGGCTACACCTTC	CAISEGAGGGYTF
-	TRBJ1-2	-	TRBV29-1	TGCAGCGTTGGAGTTTCAGGGGCTGGCTACACCTTC	CSVGVSGAGYTF
-	TRBJ1-1	-	TRBV29-1	TGCAGCGTCCCGGGAGAAGTGAGGCGGACTGAAGCTTTCTTT	CSVPGEVRRTEAFF
-	TRBJ2-2	TRBD2	TRBV4-1	TGCGCCAGCAGCCTGACGGGGACTAAGAACACCGGGGAGCTGTTTTTT	CASSLTGTKNTGELFF
-	TRBJ1-5	TRBD1	TRBV6-2/TRBV6-3	TGTGCCAGCAGTTACGACAGGGTTCAGCCCCAGCATTTT	CASSYDRVQPQHF
-	TRBJ2-1	TRBD1	TRBV29-1	TGCAGCGTTGAACAGGGGGCCGACAATGAGCAGTTCTTC	CSVEQGADNEQFF
-	TRBJ2-1	TRBD2	TRBV29-1	TGCAGCGTCGGACTAGCGGGAGGAGAGCAGTTCTTC	CSVGLAGGEQFF
-	TRBJ2-7	TRBD1	TRBV18	TGTGCCAGCTCTCCGGGGACAGTCGAGGGGCAGTACTTC	CASSPGTVEGQYF
-	TRBJ2-1	-	TRBV11-2	TGTGCCAGCAGCTTAGGTGCGATCTCTGAGCAGTTCTTC	CASSLGAISEQFF
many	TRBJ2-1	-	TRBV5-5	TGTGCCAGCAGCTTGAGTTGGCTCTTCATTAATGAGCAGTTCTTC	CASSLSWLFINEQFF
few	TRBJ2-2	-	TRBV3-1	TGTGCCAGCAGCCAGGAGGGGTACACCGGGGAGCTGTTTTTT	CASSQEGYTGELFF
few	TRBJ1-2	-	TRBV28	TGTGCCAGCAAAGAAGCGACTAACTATGGCTACACCTTC	CASKEATNYGYTF
few	TRBJ2-7	-	TRBV28	TGTGCCAGCAGTTCCACCGTGGGGGGAACCTACGAGCAGTACTTC	CASSSTVGGTYEQYF
few	TRBJ1-1	-	TRBV7-9	TGTGCCAGCAGCTACTGGGGGGACACTGAAGCTTTCTTT	CASSYWGDTEAFF
few	TRBJ2-5	-	TRBV6-5	TGTGCCAGCAGTCATTCCTGGGGTGAAGAGACCCAGTACTTC	CASSHSWGEETQYF
-	TRBJ2-3	-	TRBV20-1	TGCAGTGCTCCGCGGGACTTCACAGATACGCAGTATTTT	CSAPRDFTDTQYF
few	TRBJ2-1	-	TRBV3-1	TGTGCCAGCAGCCAGGAGCTATTGGTAGGGGGCTCCTACAATGAGCAGTTCTTC	CASSQELLVGGSYNEQFF
few	TRBJ2-1	TRBD2	TRBV6-4	TGTGCCAGCAGCGCCCTAGGCGGGAGCTCCACTACAACACAGTTCTTC	CASSALGGSSTTTQFF
few	TRBJ2-4	TRBD1	TRBV24-1	TGTGCCACCAGTGGACGCGGGACAGGCAAAAACATTCAGTACTTC	CATSGRGTGKNIQYF
once	TRBJ2-1	-	TRBV28	TGTGCCAGCAGTTTACGGTATACGGGTTGGAGGGAATATACCAATGAGCAGTTCTTC	CASSLRYTGWREYTNEQFF
-	TRBJ1-1	-	TRBV10-3	TGTGCCATCTTGGTCGCCCCGAACACTGAAGCTTTCTTT	CAILVAPNTEAFF
-	TRBJ2-1	-	TRBV19	TGTGCCAGTAGTATACAGGGAACAGTATCCAATGAGCAGTTCTTC	CASSIQGTVSNEQFF